The 11 T cell receptor beta chains below all came from one sample that was sequenced in a study of T cell clones after liver transplantation. Some clones are missing from TCRdb's copy, which holds only in-frame ones; the method was immunoSEQ multiplex PCR. The table has around 75,000 clones, around 84% seen once. The material was CD4+ T cells from blood, obtained 48 to 50 months after liver transplant. The receptors were gathered from a human patient who received a liver transplant. Some of the T cells may derive from the graft donor.

The chain joins TRBV28 to TRBJ1-1; 7 positions match TRBD1. The length of the CDR3 is 14 residues. Looked up from germline, CDR1 is MDHEN and CDR2 is SYDVKM. The trim removed 2 bases at V and 6 bases at J, leaving 6 bases unmatched. The CDR3 reads CASSLQQGGSEAFF. CDR3 DNA sequence: TGTGCCAGCAGTTTACAGCAGGGGGGGTCTGAAGCTTTCTTT.

This clone was detected a few times. The CDR3: CASTQGTGELFF. In DNA, the CDR3 is TGTGCCAGCACCCAGGGGACCGGGGAGCTGTTTTTT. The chain carries TRBV11-2 and TRBJ2-2, with D possibly TRBD1 on 6 matching bases. This CDR3 contains 12 residues. Trimming removed 7 bases at V and 5 bases at J, with 8 bases between. Germline CDR1 reads SGHAT; CDR2 reads FQNNGV.

J is TRBJ2-3 and V is TRBV28, with 7 bases lining up with TRBD1. This CDR3 is 16 amino acids long. CDR1 is MDHEN and CDR2 is SYDVKM in the germline V gene. V shed 3 bases, J shed 6 bases, and the junction held 12 bases outside the gene matches. DNA of the CDR3: TGTGCCAGCAGTTTCCCGGACAGGCGCCCAGGGGATACGCAGTATTTT. Translation: CASSFPDRRPGDTQYF.

The CDR3 DNA sequence: TGTGCCAGCAGCTTGACAGTCAGCGTGGAGCAGTTCTTC. It translates to CASSLTVSVEQFF. This sequence joins TRBV5-6 and TRBJ2-1; D uncertain. CDR3 length: 13 residues. V dropped 1 base and J dropped 10 bases, with 12 bases sitting between them. The germline V gene encodes CDR1 SGHDT and CDR2 YYEEEE.

The chain recombines TRBV4-2 with TRBJ2-2; a weak D match, TRBD2 (5 bases). Trimming took 0 bases from V and 3 from J, leaving 8 bases between them. This CDR3 is 15 amino acids long. CDR1 LGHNA and CDR2 YNFKEQ come from the germline V gene. The CDR3 nucleotides read TGTGCCAGCAGCCAAGAAGGGCGGGACACCGGGGAGCTGTTTTTT. It codes for CASSQEGRDTGELFF.

This chain connects TRBV18 to TRBJ1-4; perhaps TRBD1 as D (5 bases). The V and J ends lost 3 bases and 7 bases respectively, with 15 bases between them. The CDR3 spans 15 residues. The germline V gene encodes CDR1 KGHSH and CDR2 LQKENI. CDR3 coding DNA: TGTGCCAGCTCACCTTATTTTGGACAAGTTGAAAAACTGTTTTTT. This gives the protein CASSPYFGQVEKLFF.

This chain uses TRBV9 with TRBJ1-1, with 9 bases that match TRBD1. V was clipped by 3 bases and J by 10 bases; unmatched bases: 7. The CDR3 is 13 amino acids. From germline, CDR1 is SGDLS and CDR2 YYNGEE. The CDR3 sequence is CASSAEATGGAFF. CDR3 DNA sequence: TGTGCCAGCAGCGCCGAAGCGACAGGGGGAGCTTTCTTT. Using reference TRBV9 and TRBJ1-1 for the parts outside the CDR3, the full variable domain is DSGVTQTPKHLITATGQRVTLRCSPRSGDLSVYWYQQSLDQGLQFLIQYYNGEERAKGNILERFSAQQFPDLHSELNLSSLELGDSALYFCASSAEATGGAFFGQGTRLTVV.

This clone has only a few counts. V gene TRBV7-2 combines with J gene TRBJ1-5; D unclear. CDR1 is SGHTA, CDR2 FQGNSA, per germline. This CDR3 contains 13 residues. Trimming removed 1 base from V and 7 bases from J, with 8 bases in between. The CDR3 sequence is CASSLGLEQPQHF. The DNA of the CDR3 is TGTGCCAGCAGCTTAGGCCTCGAGCAGCCCCAGCATTTT.

The chain joins TRBV4-3 to TRBJ1-1; a weak D match, TRBD1 (5 bases). The CDR3 loop spans 14 amino acids. Trimming left V 3 bases short and J 1 base short, with 9 bases between. Germline values: CDR1 LGHNA, CDR2 YSLEER. CDR3 sequence reads: CASSQGVANTEAFF. DNA for the CDR3: TGCGCCAGCAGCCAGGGGGTAGCGAACACTGAAGCTTTCTTT.

This chain uses TRBV5-1 with TRBJ2-3; 8 bases are shared with TRBD2. Trimming at V came to 0 bases and at J to 2 bases, leaving 2 bases not matched to a gene. Germline V gene sequence: CDR1 SGHRS, CDR2 YFSETQ. This CDR3 contains 15 residues. CDR3 loop: CASSLGRGDTDTQYF. DNA for the CDR3: TGCGCCAGCAGCTTGGGGCGGGGGGACACAGATACGCAGTATTTT.

The chain links TRBV5-1 to TRBJ2-1; D may correspond to TRBD1 or TRBD2 (5 bases each). Germline CDR1 and CDR2: SGHRS and YFSETQ. The CDR3 is 15 amino acids. Trimming stripped 3 bases from V and 2 bases from J, with 12 bases between. The CDR3 spells CASSSGTTTYNEQFF. The CDR3 region has the DNA TGCGCCAGCAGCTCCGGGACGACTACCTACAATGAGCAGTTCTTC.